This T cell receptor (beta chain) derives from a study of T cells after posttransplantation cyclophosphamide (dated by TCRdb to 2015 to 2016). For the study in its entirety: T cell repertoire reconstitution was tracked by TRB sequencing after myeloablative bone marrow transplantation in which posttransplantation cyclophosphamide was used as GVHD prophylaxis. Public TRB sequences were queried against a database of over 3,600 sequences associated with responses to pathogens, tumor antigens, self-antigens and alloantigens. Because TRA and TRB clonality correlated tightly in roughly ten samples, later TCR analyses were limited to TRB. Samples from 30 to 35 PTCy-treated patients, along with samples from around 16 of their related bone marrow donors, underwent antigen receptor sequencing. In 3 patients, up to 3 additional blood samples taken between 2 and 5.2 years after transplant also underwent TRB sequencing, as did pretransplant blood from a handful of patients. Blood from all 35 or so PTCy patients who had 1-year posttransplant specimens underwent TRB sequencing. General conclusions and limits of the study: The TRB repertoires of T cells infiltrating skin or the GI tract showed only limited overlap with the TRB repertoires found in blood. Donor-recipient similarity was low at 1-2 months but rose over the first year, and later blood repertoires were often dominated by donor CD8+ memory clones. Across some 45 patients, TRB clonality was highly associated with recipient CMV seropositivity and CMV reactivation, and PTCy diversity was similar to diversity in CNI/methotrexate controls.

The trim is 1 base for V and 2 bases for J, with a gap of 10 bases between the germline ends. From the cysteine up to the phenylalanine, the CDR3 has a length of 14 residues. Left in the record is the CDR3 DNA by itself, 42 bases read in frame from the first base. The germline V gene encodes CDR1 SGDLS and CDR2 YYNGEE. The sample's treatment or condition label, in plain terms: high-dose cyclophosphamide on days +3 and +4 as single-agent GVHD prophylaxis. Busulfan and fludarabine conditioning, a related or unrelated marrow graft, and cyclophosphamide on days +3 and +4 were given to PTCy patients. PTCy-treated patients came from a prospective multi-institutional clinical trial. Peripheral blood and bone marrow mononuclear cells were isolated by Ficoll-Hypaque density centrifugation and cryopreserved. CD4+ and CD8+ T cells, including naive and memory subsets, were sorted by FACS using a FACSAria II.

This clone was recorded only once. Its recognized antigen is unknown. No base quality values were provided; no much bigger clone lies one nucleotide off. TRB sequencing used genomic DNA with the immunoSEQ assay at survey resolution or the hsTCRB kit. As for the authors' bioinformatics: The immunoSEQ software was used for initial read processing, and the LymphoSeq R package was used for repertoire analyses. For each TRB dataset, clonality was calculated as 1 minus normalized Shannon entropy, and the Gini coefficient was computed as well. Phenotypes of unsorted samples were inferred by mapping TRB sequences from sorted subsets of the recipient or donor onto unsorted samples of the same recipient. As stored in TCRdb, this immuneACCESS dataset retains in-frame rearrangements with V and J assigned. A fraction of the clones does not appear; measured against another copy, unresolved V genes explain less than half of the discrepancy, and the remainder lacks a known reason. That table supplies the V and J calls and clone size; D and trimming were determined from the DNA. The sample table contains 5,500 to 8,000 clones; only one count was recorded for approximately 90% of them. 3.5% to 5% of the sample comes from the top ten.

This TCR derives from a male patient between 60 and 69 years old who received an allogeneic stem cell transplant from a related donor and was CMV-positive. Following transplantation, T cells from the graft donor may be among those present. The chain is assembled from TRBV9 and TRBJ2-7; the D gene cannot be resolved reliably. The sample was CD8+ T cells sorted from blood, taken after allogeneic stem cell transplant with posttransplant cyclophosphamide. CDR3 sequence: CASSVTPQAYEQYF. The DNA sequence is given as TGTGCCAGCAGCGTAACCCCCCAGGCCTACGAGCAGTACTTC.